The clone carrying this TCR beta chain is medium-sized within its sample. As yet, its antigen is unknown. The data are from a study of spatial heterogeneity in lung cancer. Findings and caveats of the study: Expanded alpha and beta TCR counts within tumors tracked tumor mutation counts.

Germline CDR1 and CDR2: SGHDN and FVKESK. The CDR3 runs to 17 residues. V was trimmed by 2 bases and J by 3 bases, leaving 19 bases between them. Time point denoted: sample taken at primary tumor resection. TCRdb passed the 5' RACE reads through MiXCR, listing each CDR3 protein once. The table has 6,800 or so distinct CDR3 sequences, about 6.9% seen once. The chain carries TRBV14 and TRBJ1-2; D ambiguous. Sequencing was performed on lung tumor tissue, taken at surgery. The TCR was taken from a male donor with early-stage non-small cell lung cancer. As DNA, the CDR3 is TGTGCCAGCAGCCAAATTCGGACCCTAACTTGGGACTATGGCTACACCTTC. Translation gives CASSQIRTLTWDYGYTF.